The next 2 T cell receptor beta chains were all read from a single sample in a study of CD4 and CD8 cells across lung adenocarcinoma regions. TCRdb independently ran MiXCR on the PCR reads; one entry per CDR3 protein. The sample has around 20,000 distinct CDR3 sequences, 50% seen once. Specimen: CD8+ T cells from the margin of a lung tumor. The receptors stem from a male donor with lung adenocarcinoma. The CD4 and CD8 labels of this study may be unreliable.

As concerns this clonotype: Sequence at one end of the junction differs from germline and may be a read error. V gene TRBV6-8 combines with J gene TRBJ2-4; 7 nucleotides agree with TRBD1. CDR3 length equals 12 residues. Per germline, CDR1 MNHGY and CDR2 SAAAGT. The DNA of the CDR3 is TGTGCCGGCAGTGGGACAGCGGAGACGCAGTACTTC. Translation: CAGSGTAETQYF.

In this sample, this clonotype is medium-sized. J is TRBJ2-3 and V is TRBV6-1, with D possibly TRBD1 on 6 matching bases. The CDR3 runs to 13 residues. Per germline, CDR1 MNHNS and CDR2 SASEGT. Trimming pared 6 bases from V and 6 bases from J, leaving 13 bases between. In DNA form, the CDR3 reads TGTGCCAGCAGCCCACAGGGACCCGATACGCAGTATTTT. Encoded protein: CASSPQGPDTQYF.